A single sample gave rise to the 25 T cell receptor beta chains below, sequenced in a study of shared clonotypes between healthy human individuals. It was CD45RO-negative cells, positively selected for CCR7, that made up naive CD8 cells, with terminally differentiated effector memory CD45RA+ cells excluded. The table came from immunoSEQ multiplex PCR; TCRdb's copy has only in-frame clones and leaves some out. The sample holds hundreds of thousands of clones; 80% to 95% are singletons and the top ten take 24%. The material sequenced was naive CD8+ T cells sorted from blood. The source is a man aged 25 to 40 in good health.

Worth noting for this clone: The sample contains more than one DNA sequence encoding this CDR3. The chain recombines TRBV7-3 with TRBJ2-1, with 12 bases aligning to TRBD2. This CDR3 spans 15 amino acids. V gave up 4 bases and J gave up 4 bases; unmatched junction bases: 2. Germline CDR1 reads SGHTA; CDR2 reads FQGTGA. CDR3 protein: CASSSLAGGYNEQFF. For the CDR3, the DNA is TGTGCCAGCAGCTCTCTAGCGGGAGGGTACAATGAGCAGTTCTTC.

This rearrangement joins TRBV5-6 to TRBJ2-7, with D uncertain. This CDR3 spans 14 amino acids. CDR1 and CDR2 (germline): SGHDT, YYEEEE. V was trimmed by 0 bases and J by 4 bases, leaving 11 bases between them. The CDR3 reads CASSLGSATYEQYF. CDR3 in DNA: TGTGCCAGCAGCTTGGGGTCAGCTACGTACGAGCAGTACTTC.

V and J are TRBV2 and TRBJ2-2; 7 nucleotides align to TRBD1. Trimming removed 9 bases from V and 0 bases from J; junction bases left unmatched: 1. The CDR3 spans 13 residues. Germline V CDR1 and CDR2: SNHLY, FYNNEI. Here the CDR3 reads CARDRANTGELFF. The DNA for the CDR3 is TGTGCCAGAGACAGGGCGAACACCGGGGAGCTGTTTTTT.

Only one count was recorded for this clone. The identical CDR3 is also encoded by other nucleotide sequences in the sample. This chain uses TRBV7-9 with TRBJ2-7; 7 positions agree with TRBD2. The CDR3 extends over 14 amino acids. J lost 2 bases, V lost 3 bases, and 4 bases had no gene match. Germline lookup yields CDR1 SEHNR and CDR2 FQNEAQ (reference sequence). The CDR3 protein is CASSLEGRAYEQYF. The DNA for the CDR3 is TGTGCCAGCAGCTTGGAGGGGAGGGCCTACGAGCAGTACTTC.

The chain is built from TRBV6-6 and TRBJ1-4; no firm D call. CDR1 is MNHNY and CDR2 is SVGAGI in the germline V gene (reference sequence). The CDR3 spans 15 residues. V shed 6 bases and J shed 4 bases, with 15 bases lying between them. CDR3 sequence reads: CASSQLGQYNEKLFF. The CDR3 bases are TGTGCCAGCAGCCAACTTGGGCAGTATAATGAAAAACTGTTTTTT.

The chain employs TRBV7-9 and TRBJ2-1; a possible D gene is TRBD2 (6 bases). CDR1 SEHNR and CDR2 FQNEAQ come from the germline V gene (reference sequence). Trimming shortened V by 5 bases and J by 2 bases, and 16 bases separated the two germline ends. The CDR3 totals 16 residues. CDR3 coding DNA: TGTGCCAGCAGCCCCGCGCTAGCGCGTACCTACAATGAGCAGTTCTTC. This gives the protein CASSPALARTYNEQFF.

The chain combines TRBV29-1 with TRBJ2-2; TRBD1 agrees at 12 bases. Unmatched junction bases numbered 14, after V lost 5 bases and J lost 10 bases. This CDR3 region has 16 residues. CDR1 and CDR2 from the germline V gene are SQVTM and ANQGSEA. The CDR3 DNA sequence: TGCAGCGTTTTTATTGGGGACAGGGGGCTTCACGAGGAGCTGTTTTTT. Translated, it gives CSVFIGDRGLHEELFF.

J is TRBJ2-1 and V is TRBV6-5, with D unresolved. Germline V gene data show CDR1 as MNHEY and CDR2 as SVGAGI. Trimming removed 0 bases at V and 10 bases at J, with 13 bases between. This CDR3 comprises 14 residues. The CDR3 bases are TGTGCCAGCAGTTACTCAGACACTCTGAGGGAGCAGTTCTTC. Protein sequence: CASSYSDTLREQFF.

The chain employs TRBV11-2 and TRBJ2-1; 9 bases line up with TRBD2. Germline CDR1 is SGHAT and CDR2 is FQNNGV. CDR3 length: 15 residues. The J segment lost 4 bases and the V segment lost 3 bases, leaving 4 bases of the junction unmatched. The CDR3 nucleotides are TGTGCCAGCAGCTTCGCTAGCGGGGAATACAATGAGCAGTTCTTC. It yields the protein CASSFASGEYNEQFF.

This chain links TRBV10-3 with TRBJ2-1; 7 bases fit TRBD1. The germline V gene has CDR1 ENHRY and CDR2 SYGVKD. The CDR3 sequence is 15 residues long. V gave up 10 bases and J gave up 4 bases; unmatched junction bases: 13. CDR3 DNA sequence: TGTGCCACCATGAGGGGGACAGAAGATTACAATGAGCAGTTCTTC. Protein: CATMRGTEDYNEQFF.

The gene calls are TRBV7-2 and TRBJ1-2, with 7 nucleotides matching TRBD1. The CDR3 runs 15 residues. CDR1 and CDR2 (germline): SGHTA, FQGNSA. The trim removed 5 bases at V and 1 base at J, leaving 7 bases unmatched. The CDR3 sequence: CASSAGQYVNYGYTF. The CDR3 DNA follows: TGTGCCAGCAGCGCGGGACAGTATGTTAACTATGGCTACACCTTC.

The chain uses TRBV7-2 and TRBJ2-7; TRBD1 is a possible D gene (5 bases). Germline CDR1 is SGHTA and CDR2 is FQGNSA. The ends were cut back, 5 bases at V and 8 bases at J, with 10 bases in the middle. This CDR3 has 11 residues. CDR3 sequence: CASSLQGKQYF. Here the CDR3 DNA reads TGTGCCAGCAGCCTCCAGGGCAAGCAGTACTTC. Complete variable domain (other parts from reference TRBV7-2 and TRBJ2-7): GAGVSQSPSNKVTEKGKDVELRCDPISGHTALYWYRQSLGQGLEFLIYFQGNSAPDKSGLPSDRFSAERTGGSVSTLTIQRTQQEDSAVYLCASSLQGKQYFGPGTRLTVT.

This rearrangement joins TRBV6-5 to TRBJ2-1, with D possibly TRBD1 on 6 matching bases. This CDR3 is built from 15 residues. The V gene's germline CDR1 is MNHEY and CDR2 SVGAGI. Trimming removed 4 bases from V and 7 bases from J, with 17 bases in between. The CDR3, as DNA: TGTGCCAGCAGTTTTCAGGGGCCTCGGGGAAATGAGCAGTTCTTC. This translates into CASSFQGPRGNEQFF.

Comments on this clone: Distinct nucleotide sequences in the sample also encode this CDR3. The CDR3 is CASSPPRTEAFF. For the CDR3, the DNA is TGTGCCAGCTCACCACCCCGGACAGAAGCTTTCTTT. V is TRBV18 and J is TRBJ1-1; tentative D call: TRBD1 (5 bases). The CDR3 contains 12 residues. V lost 0 bases and J lost 8, with 7 bases in between. Germline-derived CDR1 and CDR2 are KGHSH and LQKENI.

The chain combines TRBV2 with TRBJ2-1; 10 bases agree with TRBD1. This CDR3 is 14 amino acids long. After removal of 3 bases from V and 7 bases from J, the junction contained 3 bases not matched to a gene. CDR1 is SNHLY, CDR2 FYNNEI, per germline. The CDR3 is CASSEGQGYNEQFF. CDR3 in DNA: TGTGCCAGCAGTGAGGGACAGGGGTATAATGAGCAGTTCTTC.

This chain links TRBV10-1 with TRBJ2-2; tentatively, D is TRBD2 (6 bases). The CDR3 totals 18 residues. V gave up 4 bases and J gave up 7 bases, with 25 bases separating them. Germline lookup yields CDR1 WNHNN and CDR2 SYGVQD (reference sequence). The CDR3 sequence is CASSARDSPSGRVGELFF. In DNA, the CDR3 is TGCGCCAGCAGTGCGCGGGACTCTCCCAGCGGAAGGGTCGGGGAGCTGTTTTTT.

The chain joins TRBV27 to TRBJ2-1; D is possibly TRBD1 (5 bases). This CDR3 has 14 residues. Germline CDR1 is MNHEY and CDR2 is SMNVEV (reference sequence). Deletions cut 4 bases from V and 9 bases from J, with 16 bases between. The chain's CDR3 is CASSSSLRVREQFF. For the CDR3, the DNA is TGTGCCAGCAGTTCCTCACTCAGGGTTCGTGAGCAGTTCTTC.

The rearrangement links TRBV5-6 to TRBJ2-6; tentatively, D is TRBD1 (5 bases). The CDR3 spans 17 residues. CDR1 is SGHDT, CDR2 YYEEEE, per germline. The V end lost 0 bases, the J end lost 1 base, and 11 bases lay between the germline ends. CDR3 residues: CASSLGPPGSGANVLTF. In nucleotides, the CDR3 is TGTGCCAGCAGCTTGGGTCCCCCAGGGTCTGGGGCCAACGTCCTGACTTTC. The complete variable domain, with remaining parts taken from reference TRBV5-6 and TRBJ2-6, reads DAGVTQSPTHLIKTRGQQVTLRCSPKSGHDTVSWYQQALGQGPQFIFQYYEEEERQRGNFPDRFSGHQFPNYSSELNVNALLLGDSALYLCASSLGPPGSGANVLTFGAGSRLTVL.

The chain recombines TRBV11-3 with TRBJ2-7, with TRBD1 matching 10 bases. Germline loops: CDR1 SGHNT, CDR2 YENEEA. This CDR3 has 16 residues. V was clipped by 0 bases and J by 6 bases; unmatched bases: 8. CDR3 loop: CASSLDSGTGVGEQYF. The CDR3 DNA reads TGTGCCAGCAGCTTAGACTCCGGGACAGGGGTGGGCGAGCAGTACTTC.

Here the CDR3 DNA reads TGTGCCAGCAGTCCCCTTGACAGGGTCTCCTACGAGCAGTACTTC. This sequence encodes CASSPLDRVSYEQYF. This chain connects TRBV27 to TRBJ2-7, with 7 bases identical to TRBD1. In germline, CDR1 is MNHEY, CDR2 SMNVEV (reference sequence). After removal of 5 bases from V and 0 bases from J, the junction contained 7 bases not matched to a gene. The CDR3 sequence is 15 residues long.

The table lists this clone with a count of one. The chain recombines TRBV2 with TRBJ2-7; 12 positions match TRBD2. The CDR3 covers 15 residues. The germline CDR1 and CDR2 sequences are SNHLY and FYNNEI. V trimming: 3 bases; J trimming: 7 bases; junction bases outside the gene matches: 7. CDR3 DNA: TGTGCCAGCAGTGATAGCGGACTAGCGGGGTGGGAGCAGTACTTC. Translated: CASSDSGLAGWEQYF.

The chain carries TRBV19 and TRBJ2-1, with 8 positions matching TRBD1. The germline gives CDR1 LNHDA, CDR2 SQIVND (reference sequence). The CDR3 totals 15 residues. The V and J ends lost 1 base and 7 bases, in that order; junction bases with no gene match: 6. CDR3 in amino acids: CASSIAGGLGNEQFF. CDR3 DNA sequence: TGTGCCAGTAGTATAGCAGGGGGCCTGGGGAATGAGCAGTTCTTC.

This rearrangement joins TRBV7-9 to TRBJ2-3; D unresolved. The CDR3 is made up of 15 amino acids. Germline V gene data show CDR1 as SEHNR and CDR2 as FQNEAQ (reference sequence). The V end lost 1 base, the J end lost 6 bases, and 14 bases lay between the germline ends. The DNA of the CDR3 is TGTGCCAGCAGCTTAGTCCGTGCGCCGGCGGATACGCAGTATTTT. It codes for CASSLVRAPADTQYF.

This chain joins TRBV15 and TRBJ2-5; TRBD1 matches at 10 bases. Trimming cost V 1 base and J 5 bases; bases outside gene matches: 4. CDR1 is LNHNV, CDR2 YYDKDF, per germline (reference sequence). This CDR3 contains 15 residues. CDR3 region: CATSRVDRGLETQYF. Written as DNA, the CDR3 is TGTGCCACCAGCAGAGTTGACAGGGGGCTGGAGACCCAGTACTTC.

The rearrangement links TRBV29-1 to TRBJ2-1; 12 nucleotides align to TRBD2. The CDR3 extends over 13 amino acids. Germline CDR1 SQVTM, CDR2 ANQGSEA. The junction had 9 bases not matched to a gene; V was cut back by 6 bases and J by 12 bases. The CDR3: CSVDDGLAGLQFF. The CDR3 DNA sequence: TGCAGCGTCGACGACGGACTAGCGGGGTTGCAGTTCTTC.